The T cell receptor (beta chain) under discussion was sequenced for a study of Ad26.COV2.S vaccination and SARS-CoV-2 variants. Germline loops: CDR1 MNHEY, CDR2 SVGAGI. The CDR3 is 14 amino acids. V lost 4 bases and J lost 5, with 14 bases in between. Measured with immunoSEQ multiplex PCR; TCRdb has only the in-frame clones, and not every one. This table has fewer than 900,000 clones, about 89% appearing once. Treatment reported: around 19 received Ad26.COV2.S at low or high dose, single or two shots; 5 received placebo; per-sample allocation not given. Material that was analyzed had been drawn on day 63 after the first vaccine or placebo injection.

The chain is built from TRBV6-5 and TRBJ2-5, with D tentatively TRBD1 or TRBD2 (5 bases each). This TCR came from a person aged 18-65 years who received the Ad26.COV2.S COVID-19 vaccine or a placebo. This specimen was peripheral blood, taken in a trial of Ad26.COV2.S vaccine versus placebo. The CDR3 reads CASSSGARWETQYF. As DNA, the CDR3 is TGTGCCAGCAGTTCCGGGGCCCGATGGGAGACCCAGTACTTC.